Shown below are 5 T cell receptor beta chains from a single sample sequenced in a study of Ad26.COV2.S vaccination and SARS-CoV-2 variants. Treatment defined: around 19 received Ad26.COV2.S at low or high dose, single or two shots; about 5 received placebo; per-sample allocation not given. Sampling was done on day 63 after the first vaccine or placebo injection. Clones were read by immunoSEQ multiplex PCR, and TCRdb kept only the in-frame ones, dropping some. The data contain roughly 320,000 clones, just over 85% of them singletons. Here the sequenced sample was peripheral blood, taken in a trial of Ad26.COV2.S vaccine versus placebo. These receptors were obtained from a person between 18 and 65 years old who received the Ad26.COV2.S COVID-19 vaccine or a placebo.

Comments on this clone: This sample includes further DNA sequences coding for the same CDR3. This rearrangement joins TRBV29-1 to TRBJ1-1; D is uncertain. CDR1 is SQVTM and CDR2 is ANQGSEA in the germline V gene. The CDR3 totals 11 residues. V lost 4 bases, J lost 2 bases, and 5 bases lay in between. The CDR3 sequence: CSVAHNTEAFF. The DNA of the CDR3 is TGCAGCGTTGCTCATAACACTGAAGCTTTCTTT.

The chain joins TRBV15 to TRBJ1-4; D possibly corresponds to TRBD1 (5 bases). The V gene's germline CDR1 is LNHNV and CDR2 YYDKDF (reference sequence). Trimming removed 6 bases from V and 8 bases from J, with 16 bases in between. The CDR3 contains 14 residues. The CDR3 protein is CATSTGREGEKLFF. The CDR3 bases are TGTGCCACCAGTACGGGCAGGGAAGGAGAAAAACTGTTTTTT.

The chain is built from TRBV30 and TRBJ2-3; D is possibly TRBD1 or TRBD2 (5 bases each). The length of the CDR3 is 14 residues. The germline V gene has CDR1 GTSNPN and CDR2 SVGIG (reference sequence). The V end was cut by 0 bases, the J end by 4 bases, with 11 bases between. The CDR3 reads CAWSVTGPADTQYF. The CDR3 coding sequence is TGTGCCTGGAGTGTAACGGGGCCGGCAGATACGCAGTATTTT. The full variable domain, completed using reference TRBV30 and TRBJ2-3, is SQTIHQWPATLVQPVGSPLSLECTVEGTSNPNLYWYRQAAGRGLQLLFYSVGIGQISSEVPQNLSASRPQDRQFILSSKKLLLSDSGFYLCAWSVTGPADTQYFGPGTRLTVL.

V gene TRBV5-1 combines with J gene TRBJ1-1, with TRBD1 as a possible D gene (6 bases). V lost 1 base to trimming and J lost 5 bases, with 12 bases between them. CDR1 SGHRS and CDR2 YFSETQ come from the germline V gene. The CDR3 is 14 residues long. This chain's CDR3 is CASSLRGGGTEAFF. The CDR3, as DNA: TGCGCCAGCAGCTTGCGAGGGGGTGGGACTGAAGCTTTCTTT. Using reference TRBV5-1 and TRBJ1-1 for the parts outside the CDR3, the full variable domain is KAGVTQTPRYLIKTRGQQVTLSCSPISGHRSVSWYQQTPGQGLQFLFEYFSETQRNKGNFPGRFSGRQFSNSRSEMNVSTLELGDSALYLCASSLRGGGTEAFFGQGTRLTVV.

V is TRBV5-1 and J is TRBJ2-1; 11 bases line up with TRBD2. The CDR3 spans 18 residues. Trimming removed 4 bases from V and 4 bases from J; junction bases left unmatched: 13. CDR1 is SGHRS, CDR2 YFSETQ, per germline. CDR3 amino acids: CASSPRVAGGWEYNEQFF. The DNA of the CDR3 is TGCGCCAGCAGCCCCCGGGTAGCGGGGGGGTGGGAGTACAATGAGCAGTTCTTC.